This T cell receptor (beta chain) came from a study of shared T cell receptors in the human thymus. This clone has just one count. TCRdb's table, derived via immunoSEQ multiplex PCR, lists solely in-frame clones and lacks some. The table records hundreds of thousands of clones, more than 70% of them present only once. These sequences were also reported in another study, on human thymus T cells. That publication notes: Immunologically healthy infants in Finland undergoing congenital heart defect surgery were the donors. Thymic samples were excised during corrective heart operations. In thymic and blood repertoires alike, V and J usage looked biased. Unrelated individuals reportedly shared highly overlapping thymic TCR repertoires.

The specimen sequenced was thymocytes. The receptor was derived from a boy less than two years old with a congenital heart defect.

CDR3 in amino acids: CASSQTGPSTDTQYF. CDR3 sequence (DNA): TGCGCCAGCAGCCAAACAGGGCCTAGCACAGATACGCAGTATTTT. This chain uses TRBV4-3 with TRBJ2-3, with a possible D match to TRBD1 (6 bases). There are 15 residues in the CDR3. The V end was cut by 2 bases, the J end by 0 bases, with 9 bases between. CDR1 LGHNA and CDR2 YSLEER come from the germline V gene.